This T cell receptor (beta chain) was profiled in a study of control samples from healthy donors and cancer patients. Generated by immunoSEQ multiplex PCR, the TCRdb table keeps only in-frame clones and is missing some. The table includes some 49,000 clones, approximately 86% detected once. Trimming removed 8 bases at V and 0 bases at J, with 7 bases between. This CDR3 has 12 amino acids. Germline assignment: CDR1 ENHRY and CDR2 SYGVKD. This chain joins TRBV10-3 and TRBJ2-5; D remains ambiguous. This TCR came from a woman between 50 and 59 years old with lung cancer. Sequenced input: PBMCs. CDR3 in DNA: TGTGCCATCTCGGCGTACCAAGAGACCCAGTACTTC. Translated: CAISAYQETQYF.